This T cell receptor (beta chain) appears in the sequencing data of a study of control samples from healthy donors and cancer patients. Assay: immunoSEQ multiplex PCR; the TCRdb copy retains only in-frame clones and omits some. The sample includes around 180,000 clones, 90% to 95% seen only once; the top ten take around 1.5%. V trimming: 5 bases; J trimming: 0 bases; junction bases outside the gene matches: 4. Per the germline V gene, CDR1 is SGHAT and CDR2 is FQNNGV. The length of the CDR3 is 15 residues. The sequence derives from a woman between 18 and 29 years old in good health. The J gene is TRBJ1-5, the V gene TRBV11-2, with 7 bases that match TRBD1. The sample was blood. The CDR3 reads CASSRGQFSNQPQHF. The CDR3, as DNA: TGTGCCAGCAGCCGGGGACAGTTTAGCAATCAGCCCCAGCATTTT.